Listed here are 5 T cell receptor beta chains from one sample, sequenced in a study of Ad26.COV2.S vaccination and SARS-CoV-2 variants (dated by TCRdb to 2020 to 2022). The treatment or condition tag for this specimen amounts to: around 19 received Ad26.COV2.S at low or high dose, single or two shots; a few received placebo; per-sample allocation not given. Repertoires of vaccine and placebo recipients were sequenced from samples collected on day 63 after the first injection. The library relied on the immunoSEQ multiplex PCR assay. In its TCRdb copy, this immuneACCESS table keeps in-frame sequences only and misses some clones. Where compared with another copy, unresolved V genes explain less than half of these, and the others have no known cause. The sample table lists approximately 250,000 clones, roughly 85% of them with a count of one. The biggest ten clones account for 2.9% of the sample. The sample here was peripheral blood, taken in a trial of Ad26.COV2.S vaccine versus placebo. These receptors were collected from a person aged 18-65 years who received the Ad26.COV2.S COVID-19 vaccine or a placebo.

The chain has TRBV19 and TRBJ1-4, with 9 positions matching TRBD1. Per the germline V gene, CDR1 is LNHDA and CDR2 is SQIVND (reference sequence). This CDR3 region has 19 residues. Trimming removed 5 bases from V and 1 base from J; junction bases left unmatched: 14. The CDR3 coding sequence is TGTGCCAGTAGTGGCTCCGGGACAGGGAGACTCCTAACTAATGAAAAACTGTTTTTT. It codes for CASSGSGTGRLLTNEKLFF.

The V and J genes are TRBV27 and TRBJ2-1; 13 positions match TRBD2. CDR1 is MNHEY and CDR2 is SMNVEV in the germline V gene (reference sequence). The CDR3 runs to 15 residues. Trimming removed 5 bases from V and 10 bases from J; junction bases left unmatched: 8. This chain's CDR3 is CASSTGLAGAREQFF. For the CDR3, the DNA is TGTGCCAGCAGTACAGGACTAGCGGGAGCAAGGGAGCAGTTCTTC.

This chain connects TRBV7-8 to TRBJ2-7; TRBD1 matches 10 bases. The CDR3 loop spans 15 amino acids. The germline V gene encodes CDR1 SGHVS and CDR2 FQNEAQ. V was clipped by 6 bases and J by 6 bases; unmatched bases: 11. The CDR3 sequence is CASSRRPGQGSEQYV. For the CDR3, the DNA is TGTGCCAGCAGTCGTCGACCGGGACAGGGGTCCGAGCAGTACGTC.

The chain combines TRBV30 with TRBJ1-2, with D unclear. The CDR3 length is 14 residues. V dropped 3 bases and J dropped 7 bases, with 18 bases sitting between them. CDR1 is GTSNPN and CDR2 is SVGIG in the germline V gene (reference sequence). The CDR3 nucleotides are TGTGCCTGGAGACGACCGGCACGTATGGTTGGCTACACCTTC. Amino acids: CAWRRPARMVGYTF.

This clone was picked up one time. The chain has TRBV29-1 and TRBJ2-2; D remains ambiguous. V was trimmed by 0 bases and J by 7 bases, leaving 6 bases between them. This CDR3 spans 12 amino acids. Germline values: CDR1 SQVTM, CDR2 ANQGSEA. The CDR3 here is CSVEEVYGELFF. The CDR3 region has the DNA TGCAGCGTTGAAGAGGTATACGGGGAGCTGTTTTTT.